A single sample gave rise to the 25 T cell receptor beta chains below, sequenced in a study of read filtering for tumor transcriptome and immune sequencing. Molecular barcoded adaptors covering alpha/delta and beta/gamma chains were used on around 400 ng RNA. TCRdb reanalysed the reads using MiXCR and keeps one entry per CDR3 protein. The sample lists roughly 49,000 distinct CDR3 sequences, approximately 19% occurring once. The material sequenced was a population of CD138-negative cells sorted from bone marrow. The receptors originated from a donor aged 40 or older with multiple myeloma.

This clonotype was counted a few times. One base separates it from a far larger clone, so it is likely a read error. The chain combines TRBV6-5 with TRBJ1-1, with D possibly TRBD1 on 5 matching bases. The V gene lost 1 base and the J gene lost 4 bases, with 10 bases spanning the gap. From germline, CDR1 is MNHEY and CDR2 SVGAGI. This CDR3 has 14 residues. The CDR3 DNA sequence: TGTGCCAGCAGTTACTTAGGGGCATCCACTGAAGCTTTCTTT. Translated, it gives CASSYLGASTEAFF.

Turning to this clonotype: The missing conserved phenylalanine or tryptophan at the end of this CDR3 makes a read error likely. Because the CDR3's place on the DNA is in doubt, the DNA is left out and the CDR3 is given as listed by TCRdb. This chain uses TRBV20-1 with TRBJ2-1. CDR1 is DFQATT and CDR2 is SNEGSKA in the germline V gene (reference sequence). The CDR3 spans 14 residues, counting both ends. The CDR3 spells CSARSGFSYNEHFL.

In its sample, this clonotype was seen many times. The genes are TRBV28 and TRBJ2-3; the D is unclear. The V end was cut by 4 bases, the J end by 1 base, with 6 bases between. Germline V gene lookup returns CDR1 MDHEN and CDR2 SYDVKM. This CDR3 has 13 residues. CDR3 nucleotide sequence: TGTGCCAGCAGTTACCGGGGCACAGATACGCAGTATTTT. Protein: CASSYRGTDTQYF.

This clonotype occurred many times. The DNA is omitted, as the CDR3 cannot be located on it reliably, and the CDR3 follows TCRdb's listing. J is TRBJ1-4 and V is TRBV21-1; the table's D call, TRBD1, was not checked against the DNA. TRBV21-1 is marked as a pseudogene. The CDR3 region is 18 residues in length, termini included. The CDR3 reads CASTPTVGAGATNEKLFF.

With regard to this clonotype: Given a much more abundant clone one base away, this may be a read error. The chain couples TRBV7-9 to TRBJ1-4, with 8 nucleotides matching TRBD1. In germline, CDR1 is SEHNR, CDR2 FQNEAQ (reference sequence). This CDR3 has 15 residues. This CDR3 reads CAGSPSGTGPEKLFF. Here the CDR3 DNA reads TGTGCCGGCAGCCCGTCCGGGACAGGCCCTGAAAAACTGTTTTTT.

For this clonotype: One junction end disagrees with the germline gene, perhaps due to a read error. The chain combines TRBV7-9 with TRBJ1-1; D call uncertain. The CDR3 is made up of 13 amino acids. From germline, CDR1 is SEHNR and CDR2 FQNEAQ (reference sequence). The CDR3 loop is CASSLETATGAFF. The DNA for the CDR3 is TGTGCCAGCAGCTTAGAAACGGCAACTGGAGCTTTCTTT.

This clonotype showed up many times. This chain connects TRBV29-1 to TRBJ2-3; D may match TRBD1 or TRBD2 (9 bases each). This CDR3 is built from 19 residues. V was shortened by 7 bases and J by 0 bases, with 29 bases between the two germline ends. Per the germline V gene, CDR1 is SQVTM and CDR2 is ANQGSEA. Written as DNA, the CDR3 is TGCAGCGCTAAACCGGGACAGGGAACTAGCGGGCCCAGCACAGATACGCAGTATTTT. This gives the protein CSAKPGQGTSGPSTDTQYF.

About this clonotype itself: This clone may be a read error of a much larger clone one base away. This chain connects TRBV28 to TRBJ1-1; D is unresolved. There are 14 residues in the CDR3. Germline V gene lookup returns CDR1 MDHEN and CDR2 SYDVKM. The V end lost 5 bases, the J end lost 4 bases, and 14 bases lay between the germline ends. The CDR3 reads CASSPRHDLTEAFF. For the CDR3, the DNA is TGTGCCAGCAGTCCCCGACACGATCTCACTGAAGCTTTCTTT.

This clonotype was seen repeatedly, ten times or more. The chain couples TRBV19 to TRBJ2-2, with 8 bases lining up with TRBD2. Trimming removed 5 bases from V and 5 bases from J; junction bases left unmatched: 7. The CDR3 has 15 amino acids. Germline lookup yields CDR1 LNHDA and CDR2 SQIVND (reference sequence). DNA for the CDR3: TGTGCCAGTAGTTTTCTGGCGGGAGGTACCGGGGAGCTGTTTTTT. This translates into CASSFLAGGTGELFF.

On this clonotype itself: This may be a read error: a much more frequent sequence differs by one nucleotide. The chain combines TRBV19 with TRBJ2-2, with TRBD1 identical over 8 bases. Germline lookup yields CDR1 LNHDA and CDR2 SQIVND (reference sequence). CDR3 length: 14 residues. The CDR3 DNA reads as TGTGCCGGTAGCTCGGACAGGGCATCCGGGGAGCTGTTTTTT. This sequence encodes CAGSSDRASGELFF.

This clonotype was counted ten times or more. The V gene is TRBV2, the J gene TRBJ2-7, with D maybe TRBD2 (6 bases). Trimming shortened V by 8 bases and J by 6 bases, and 17 bases separated the two germline ends. Germline CDR1 reads SNHLY; CDR2 reads FYNNEI. This CDR3 contains 13 residues. CDR3 sequence: CASAVAGSGEQYF. The CDR3, as DNA: TGTGCCAGCGCCGTCGCGGGATCGGGCGAGCAGTACTTC.

The gene calls are TRBV19 and TRBJ1-2; 7 bases line up with TRBD1. This CDR3 has 13 residues. The germline V gene has CDR1 LNHDA and CDR2 SQIVND (reference sequence). The V gene end was trimmed by 6 bases and the J gene end by 12 bases; junction bases not matched to a gene: 13. The CDR3 DNA reads TGTGCCAGTAGGGAAGACAGGGTCTCGTATCACACCTTC. Amino acid sequence: CASREDRVSYHTF.

As concerns this clonotype: A clone one base away is much larger, so this may be a read error. This rearrangement joins TRBV20-1 to TRBJ2-7; 11 bases fit TRBD2. Germline V gives CDR1 DFQATT, CDR2 SNEGSKA (reference sequence). The CDR3 length is 15 residues. This CDR3 is CGARVSGRASYEQYF. For the CDR3, the DNA is TGCGGTGCTAGAGTTAGCGGGAGGGCCTCCTACGAGCAGTACTTC.

This clonotype was found many times. The CDR3 DNA sequence: TGTGCCAGCAGCCGCTCCCCACCAGAGACCCAGTACTTC. It is translated as CASSRSPPETQYF. The V gene is TRBV13, the J gene TRBJ2-5; D is unclear. This CDR3 comprises 13 residues. Germline lookup yields CDR1 PRHDT and CDR2 FYEKMQ (reference sequence). The V end was cut by 5 bases, the J end by 4 bases, with 11 bases between.

The chain joins TRBV27 to TRBJ2-2; 8 bases are shared with TRBD2. V lost 6 bases, J lost 7 bases, and 16 bases stayed unmatched. This CDR3 region has 17 residues. The germline gives CDR1 MNHEY, CDR2 SMNVEV (reference sequence). Here the CDR3 DNA reads TGTGCCAGCAGCAGACCTTCCGGGACTAGTTGGGTCGGGGAGCTGTTTTTT. Its protein is CASSRPSGTSWVGELFF.

The chain is built from TRBV7-2 and TRBJ2-5; possibly TRBD1 for D (5 bases). CDR1 SGHTA and CDR2 FQGNSA come from the germline V gene. V was clipped by 8 bases and J by 1 base, with 17 bases between them. This CDR3 contains 15 residues. CDR3 DNA sequence: TGTGCCAGCTGCTCTCCCTCGACAGCCCAAGAGACCCAGTACTTC. It codes for CASCSPSTAQETQYF.

This clonotype was counted many times. This chain uses TRBV4-3 with TRBJ2-1; TRBD2 aligns across 12 bases. Trimming removed 0 bases from V and 7 bases from J; junction bases left unmatched: 7. Germline lookup yields CDR1 LGHNA and CDR2 YSLEER. This CDR3 spans 17 amino acids. The CDR3 loop reads CASSQDSSGRALNEQFF. CDR3 coding DNA: TGCGCCAGCAGCCAAGATTCTAGCGGGAGGGCCCTGAATGAGCAGTTCTTC.

V gene TRBV28 combines with J gene TRBJ1-5; D unresolved. The CDR3 spans 15 residues. Germline values: CDR1 MDHEN, CDR2 SYDVKM. V dropped 5 bases and J dropped 3 bases, with 14 bases sitting between them. The CDR3 DNA reads as TGTGCCAGCAGTCCCACCGAGAAATACAATCAGCCCCAGCATTTT. This gives the protein CASSPTEKYNQPQHF.

V usage is TRBV29-1 and J usage is TRBJ2-1, with 10 bases that match TRBD2. There are 15 residues in the CDR3. Unmatched junction bases numbered 12, after V lost 6 bases and J lost 7 bases. The germline V gene has CDR1 SQVTM and CDR2 ANQGSEA. The chain's CDR3 is CSVKLSGRAKNEQFF. DNA of the CDR3: TGCAGCGTCAAGTTAAGCGGGAGGGCCAAAAATGAGCAGTTCTTC.

This clonotype came up a few times. The rearrangement uses TRBV28 and TRBJ2-7; 7 bases match TRBD2. V gave up 1 base and J gave up 6 bases; unmatched junction bases: 6. Germline V CDR1 and CDR2: MDHEN, SYDVKM. The CDR3 is 14 amino acids. CDR3 sequence reads: CASSLFAGAFEQYF. Written as DNA, the CDR3 is TGTGCCAGCAGTTTATTTGCGGGAGCTTTCGAGCAGTACTTC.

This clonotype was seen ten or more times. J is TRBJ2-7 and V is TRBV2, with D possibly being TRBD2 (7 bases). The V end lost 1 base, the J end lost 9 bases, and 10 bases lay between the germline ends. The CDR3 totals 12 residues. Germline V lookup: CDR1 SNHLY, CDR2 FYNNEI. In nucleotides, the CDR3 is TGTGCCAGCAGTGAAGTGGGGGGGCGGCAGTACTTC. Translating it yields CASSEVGGRQYF.

This clonotype showed up just a few times. J is TRBJ2-3 and V is TRBV7-9; D is possibly TRBD2 (5 bases). CDR3 size: 16 residues. The ends were cut back, 0 bases at V and 2 bases at J, with 12 bases in the middle. Germline V gives CDR1 SEHNR, CDR2 FQNEAQ (reference sequence). The CDR3 bases are TGTGCCAGCAGCTTAGCAATCAGGAGGCTCACAGATACGCAGTATTTT. Amino acids: CASSLAIRRLTDTQYF.

This clonotype was seen repeatedly, ten times or more. This sequence joins TRBV20-1 and TRBJ2-1; TRBD1 matches at 7 bases. There are 15 residues in the CDR3. From germline, CDR1 is DFQATT and CDR2 SNEGSKA (reference sequence). V gave up 6 bases and J gave up 0 bases; unmatched junction bases: 8. CDR3 loop: CSAMDRLSSYNEQFF. DNA for the CDR3: TGCAGTGCCATGGACAGGCTGAGCTCCTACAATGAGCAGTTCTTC.

In its sample, this clonotype was seen many times. This rearrangement joins TRBV19 to TRBJ2-1; 12 nucleotides line up with TRBD2. The CDR3 covers 17 residues. V lost 1 base to trimming and J lost 6 bases; unmatched junction nucleotides: 7. The germline gives CDR1 LNHDA, CDR2 SQIVND (reference sequence). The CDR3 coding sequence is TGTGCCAGTAGTATAGCTTCGACTAGCGGGAGTCGCAATGAGCAGTTCTTC. Protein: CASSIASTSGSRNEQFF.

This clonotype showed up many times. V usage is TRBV5-6 and J usage is TRBJ2-1; 11 positions match TRBD2. The germline V gene encodes CDR1 SGHDT and CDR2 YYEEEE. CDR3 size: 16 residues. Trimming cost V 4 bases and J 4 bases; bases outside gene matches: 7. CDR3 in amino acids: CASSPGLAEVYNEQFF. Written as DNA, the CDR3 is TGTGCCAGCAGCCCGGGACTAGCGGAAGTATACAATGAGCAGTTCTTC.